This TCR beta chain comes out of a study of cytomegalovirus exposure and HLA in healthy donors. Broader study findings: There were a few CMV-associated chains whose specificity for CMV antigens was confirmed in vitro. An ancestry cluster, one associated with Asian ancestry, reportedly showed fewer N-insertions than the 666-donor mean in a later analysis.

The PCR made use of 60 Vbeta and 13 Jbeta primers. TCRdb keeps only in-frame clones here, not all; method: immunoSEQ multiplex PCR. Of 130,000 or so clones in the sample, 83% were seen once. This CDR3 contains 12 residues. Germline V gives CDR1 SGDLS, CDR2 YYNGEE. Trimming cost V 4 bases and J 3 bases, with 7 bases left between them. As for this clone: Its matching antigen is unknown.

V usage is TRBV9 and J usage is TRBJ1-2; D uncertain. The sequence came from a middle-aged man in good health and CMV-seronegative. The source material was PBMCs. The CDR3 protein is CASSPSDYGYTF. CDR3 DNA: TGTGCCAGCAGCCCTAGTGACTATGGCTACACCTTC.